Given below is one T cell receptor (beta chain) in context. What it recognizes is unknown. Produced via immunoSEQ multiplex PCR; TCRdb's table is partial and in-frame only. The data show roughly 79,000 clones, with 90% to 95% seen just once and 0.65% to 0.7% held by the top ten. The CDR3 contains 15 residues. Germline values: CDR1 KGHSH, CDR2 LQKENI. Trimming removed 2 bases from V and 9 bases from J; junction bases left unmatched: 4. These data come from a study of cytomegalovirus exposure and HLA in healthy donors. Notes on the study in general: The majority of TCR sequences were rare, yet some public TCRs appeared in many donors.

Material: PBMCs. This TCR was sampled from a man between 18 and 29 years old in good health and CMV-seronegative. The rearrangement links TRBV18 to TRBJ1-6; 10 bases match TRBD1. The CDR3 is CASSPTGQGISPLHF. The CDR3 region has the DNA TGTGCCAGCTCACCAACGGGACAGGGGATTTCACCCCTCCACTTT.